The clone carrying this TCR beta chain was seen repeatedly, ten times or more. Its antigen remains unknown. Construction of TCR beta libraries relied on iRepertoire HTBI primers and on Arm-PCR targeting CDR3 regions. In TCRdb, the multiplex PCR reads were re-called with MiXCR into one record per CDR3 protein. This table holds 350,000 to 500,000 distinct CDR3 sequences, roughly 15% found once. These data come from a study of regulatory T cells in long-lasting Graves disease. Whole-study results and caveats: Persistent patients shared about 3,000 public clonotypes among themselves. Newly diagnosed patients shared fewer, at roughly 1,000. Among samples with persistent disease, TRBV28, TRBJ1-2 and TRBJ2-5 were favored.

The time point denotes: newly diagnosed GD, antithyroid drugs for less than 3 months. PBMCs provided the RNA from which the TCR library was made. With V trimmed by 4 bases and J by 2 bases, 12 bases remained unmatched. The CDR3 loop spans 17 amino acids. From germline, CDR1 is MGHRA and CDR2 YSYEKL. The same data also went into a second study, on T cells in Graves' hyperthyroidism and ophthalmopathy. That publication notes: HTBI primers were used for first-round RT-PCR of the TCR CDR3.

Sequenced material: peripheral blood mononuclear cells (PBMCs), taken at new diagnosis, from a patient treated with antithyroid drugs. The chain is built from TRBV4-1 and TRBJ2-3; 7 bases line up with TRBD1. The sequence came from a woman aged 25-40 years with Graves disease. CDR3 DNA: TGCGCCAGCAGCCCAACGACGACAGGGAAGTTCACAGATACGCAGTATTTT. Translated: CASSPTTTGKFTDTQYF.